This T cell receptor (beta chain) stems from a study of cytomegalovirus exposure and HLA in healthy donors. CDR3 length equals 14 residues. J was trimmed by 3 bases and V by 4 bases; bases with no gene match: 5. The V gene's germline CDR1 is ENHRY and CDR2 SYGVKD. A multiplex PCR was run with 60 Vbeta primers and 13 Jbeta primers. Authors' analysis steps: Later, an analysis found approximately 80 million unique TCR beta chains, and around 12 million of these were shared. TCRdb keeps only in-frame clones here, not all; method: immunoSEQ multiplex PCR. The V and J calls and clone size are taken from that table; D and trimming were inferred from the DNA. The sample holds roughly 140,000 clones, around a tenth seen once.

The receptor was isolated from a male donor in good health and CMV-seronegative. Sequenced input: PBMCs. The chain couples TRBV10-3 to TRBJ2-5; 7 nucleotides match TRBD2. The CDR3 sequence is CAISGSSGEETQYF. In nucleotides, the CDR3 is TGTGCCATCAGTGGATCCAGCGGGGAAGAGACCCAGTACTTC.